The 30 T cell receptor beta chains below come from one sample, sequenced in a study of OX40 agonist ivuxolimab in advanced cancers. Data came from immunoSEQ multiplex PCR; TCRdb stores just in-frame clones and leaves some out. The sample has some 95,000 clones, roughly 88% seen once. Sequencing used CD4+ or CD8+ T cells sorted from blood, obtained in a trial of the OX40 agonist ivuxolimab. The receptors stem from an adult with an advanced solid tumor such as melanoma, head and neck, liver or kidney cancer.

This chain uses TRBV19 with TRBJ2-5; D uncertain. The V and J ends lost 6 bases and 5 bases respectively, with 13 bases between them. CDR3 length: 13 amino acids. Germline V gene sequence: CDR1 LNHDA, CDR2 SQIVND (reference sequence). The CDR3 loop is CASRSLVGETQYF. DNA for the CDR3: TGTGCCAGTAGGAGCTTGGTCGGCGAGACCCAGTACTTC.

V usage is TRBV30 and J usage is TRBJ2-7; 10 nucleotides agree with TRBD2. Per the germline V gene, CDR1 is GTSNPN and CDR2 is SVGIG (reference sequence). This CDR3 has 16 residues. V dropped 1 base and J dropped 5; count of bases not matched to a gene: 11. For the CDR3, the DNA is TGTGCCTGGAGTGAGGGACTAGCGACAATAGGGAACGAGCAGTACTTC. This sequence encodes CAWSEGLATIGNEQYF.

This chain uses TRBV4-2 with TRBJ2-3, with a tentative D call TRBD1 (5 bases). The CDR3 is made up of 13 amino acids. The V end was cut by 2 bases, the J end by 6 bases, with 9 bases between. From germline, CDR1 is LGHNA and CDR2 YNFKEQ. CDR3 sequence: CASSQSTGDTQYF. The CDR3 DNA is TGTGCCAGCAGCCAAAGCACAGGCGATACGCAGTATTTT.

The J gene is TRBJ2-1, the V gene TRBV5-8; D not resolved. The CDR3 length is 13 residues. Germline lookup yields CDR1 SGHTS and CDR2 YDEGEE. Trimming took 3 bases from V and 5 from J, leaving 9 bases between them. The CDR3 here is CASSSFTDNEQFF. CDR3 sequence (DNA): TGTGCCAGCAGCTCTTTCACCGACAATGAGCAGTTCTTC.

The chain employs TRBV6-5 and TRBJ1-1, with TRBD1 matching over 8 bases. CDR3 length equals 15 residues. Germline values: CDR1 MNHEY, CDR2 SVGAGI. V gave up 2 bases and J gave up 6 bases; unmatched junction bases: 8. The CDR3 sequence: CASSYQGAGGSEAFF. The CDR3 region has the DNA TGTGCCAGCAGTTACCAGGGGGCAGGGGGGTCTGAAGCTTTCTTT.

The chain carries TRBV30 and TRBJ2-1; 9 bases align to TRBD2. Germline-derived CDR1 and CDR2 are GTSNPN and SVGIG (reference sequence). V was clipped by 4 bases and J by 8 bases; unmatched bases: 9. The CDR3 sequence is 14 residues long. CDR3 loop: CAWIGSGRIYEQFF. In DNA, the CDR3 is TGTGCCTGGATCGGGAGCGGGAGGATCTATGAGCAGTTCTTC.

The gene calls are TRBV7-9 and TRBJ2-7; 7 bases agree with TRBD2. Germline assignment: CDR1 SEHNR and CDR2 FQNEAQ (reference sequence). CDR3 length: 17 residues. Trimming at V came to 5 bases and at J to 0 bases, leaving 13 bases not matched to a gene. CDR3 bases: TGTGCCAGCAGCCACGATTCCCGGGACTATAACTCCTACGAGCAGTACTTC. Amino acids: CASSHDSRDYNSYEQYF.

The chain combines TRBV28 with TRBJ2-1, with 7 bases lining up with TRBD2. The CDR3 runs to 14 residues. The V segment lost 7 bases and the J segment 9 bases; nucleotides outside the gene matches: 12. The germline V gene encodes CDR1 MDHEN and CDR2 SYDVKM. Written as DNA, the CDR3 is TGTGCCAGCACCCCAGGGCGGGAGTCTAGTGAGCAGTTCTTC. It translates to CASTPGRESSEQFF. The variable domain in full, completed from reference TRBV28 and TRBJ2-1, reads DVKVTQSSRYLVKRTGEKVFLECVQDMDHENMFWYRQDPGLGLRLIYFSYDVKMKEKGDIPEGYSVSREKKERFSLILESASTNQTSMYLCASTPGRESSEQFFGPGTRLTVL.

This clone turned up a few times. The rearrangement uses TRBV7-2 and TRBJ2-1; no clear D. The germline CDR1 and CDR2 sequences are SGHTA and FQGNSA. The CDR3 sequence is 12 residues long. V lost 0 bases to trimming and J lost 5 bases, with 2 bases between them. Written as DNA, the CDR3 is TGTGCCAGCAGCTTAGCTGACAATGAGCAGTTCTTC. Translating it yields CASSLADNEQFF.

CDR3 DNA: TGTGCCAGCAGTGAAGTACCCCCAAGGAATGAGCAGTTCTTC. Translation gives CASSEVPPRNEQFF. This sequence joins TRBV25-1 and TRBJ2-1; D unresolved. Germline V gives CDR1 MGHDK, CDR2 SYGVNS. V lost 2 bases to trimming and J lost 7 bases, with 12 bases between them. This CDR3 has 14 amino acids.

The V call is TRBV28, the J call TRBJ1-3; no firm D call. Germline CDR1 MDHEN, CDR2 SYDVKM. The CDR3 sequence is 17 residues long. V gave up 6 bases and J gave up 0 bases, with 18 bases separating them. In DNA, the CDR3 is TGTGCCAGCAGATCACCCAACAGTATAAGCTCTGGAAACACCATATATTTT. This gives the protein CASRSPNSISSGNTIYF.

The rearrangement links TRBV14 to TRBJ2-7, with 7 nucleotides matching TRBD1. Germline values: CDR1 SGHDN, CDR2 FVKESK. Trimming cost V 3 bases and J 1 base; bases outside gene matches: 9. CDR3 size: 16 residues. CDR3 sequence reads: CASSHNFGQVSYEQYF. The CDR3 DNA follows: TGTGCCAGCAGCCACAATTTCGGACAGGTGTCCTACGAGCAGTACTTC.

The chain is built from TRBV7-2 and TRBJ1-4; 7 bases line up with TRBD1. CDR3 length: 13 amino acids. Per germline, CDR1 SGHTA and CDR2 FQGNSA. V dropped 3 bases and J dropped 8; count of bases not matched to a gene: 3. The CDR3 region is CASSLGTEEKLFF. Written as DNA, the CDR3 is TGTGCCAGCAGCTTGGGGACAGAAGAAAAACTGTTTTTT.

This rearrangement joins TRBV6-5 to TRBJ2-7; 9 nucleotides agree with TRBD2. Trimming took 8 bases from V and 2 from J; bases not matched to a gene: 4. Germline CDR1 MNHEY, CDR2 SVGAGI. The CDR3 loop spans 13 amino acids. CDR3 nucleotides: TGTGCCAGCGGCAGACTAGCGGCCTACGAGCAGTACTTC. Its translation: CASGRLAAYEQYF.

V is TRBV23-1 and J is TRBJ2-5; tentatively, D is TRBD2 (7 bases). The J call may be mistaken, given a closer DNA end match to TRBJ2-7. TRBV23-1 is given ORF status, its function remaining uncertain. The CDR3 consists of 17 residues. Here the CDR3 reads CASASIHGGPRSYEQYF. The DNA of the CDR3 is TGCGCCAGCGCGTCAATCCACGGGGGGCCCCGCTCCTACGAGCAGTACTTC.

This chain uses TRBV7-2 with TRBJ1-6; a possible D gene is TRBD1 (6 bases). The V gene's germline CDR1 is SGHTA and CDR2 FQGNSA. Trimming stripped 1 base from V and 9 bases from J, with 10 bases between. The CDR3 totals 14 residues. CDR3 in DNA: TGTGCCAGCAGCTTAGAGGGGGAGGGTTCACCCCTCCACTTT. As protein: CASSLEGEGSPLHF.

The J gene is TRBJ1-1, the V gene TRBV18; D is perhaps TRBD1 (6 bases). The CDR3 length is 18 residues. Germline V gives CDR1 KGHSH, CDR2 LQKENI. With 2 bases removed from V and 1 base from J, the gap between germline ends came to 20 bases. CDR3 region: CASSPIPGQKGANTEAFF. CDR3 nucleotide sequence: TGTGCCAGCTCACCAATCCCGGGACAAAAGGGCGCGAACACTGAAGCTTTCTTT.

The table lists this clone with a few counts. V usage is TRBV7-9 and J usage is TRBJ2-2; unclear D gene. Looked up from germline, CDR1 is SEHNR and CDR2 is FQNEAQ (reference sequence). The CDR3 is made up of 15 amino acids. V lost 8 bases, J lost 0 bases, and 13 bases lay in between. The CDR3 protein is CASEWDGANTGELFF. CDR3 coding DNA: TGTGCCAGCGAATGGGATGGCGCGAACACCGGGGAGCTGTTTTTT.

The V gene is TRBV7-3, the J gene TRBJ2-3; 10 bases fit TRBD1. Germline lookup yields CDR1 SGHTA and CDR2 FQGTGA. The CDR3 loop spans 15 amino acids. Trimming took 3 bases from V and 6 from J; bases not matched to a gene: 6. This chain's CDR3 is CASSLGTGARDTQYF. The CDR3 DNA reads as TGTGCCAGCAGCTTGGGGACAGGGGCTAGGGATACGCAGTATTTT.

The CDR3 spells CASSPDSAGEQYF. CDR3 coding DNA: TGCGCCAGCAGCCCGGACAGTGCCGGCGAGCAGTACTTC. The chain combines TRBV10-2 with TRBJ2-7, with D perhaps matching TRBD1 (6 bases). Trimming removed 6 bases from V and 6 bases from J, with 15 bases in between. There are 13 residues in the CDR3. Germline V lookup: CDR1 WSHSY, CDR2 SAAADI.

This clone was seen just once. V gene TRBV15 combines with J gene TRBJ2-7, with 7 bases fitting TRBD2. J lost 7 bases, V lost 0 bases, and 12 bases had no gene match. In germline, CDR1 is LNHNV, CDR2 YYDKDF (reference sequence). The CDR3 length is 16 residues. DNA of the CDR3: TGTGCCACCAGCAGAGATCGGTACCAGCGGGGACGGGAGCAGTACTTC. This codes for CATSRDRYQRGREQYF.

The gene calls are TRBV6-6 and TRBJ2-7; 13 positions match TRBD2. V trimming: 5 bases; J trimming: 7 bases; junction bases outside the gene matches: 8. The germline V gene encodes CDR1 MNHNY and CDR2 SVGAGI (reference sequence). The CDR3 contains 15 residues. This CDR3 reads CASSPGLAGDGEQYF. The CDR3 DNA sequence: TGTGCCAGCAGTCCCGGACTAGCGGGAGATGGTGAGCAGTACTTC.

The chain has TRBV28 and TRBJ2-1; 7 bases align to TRBD2. This CDR3 has 13 residues. Trimming removed 8 bases from V and 6 bases from J; junction bases left unmatched: 7. Germline CDR1 reads MDHEN; CDR2 reads SYDVKM. The CDR3 coding sequence is TGTGCCAGCGGCCAGCGGGAACTCAATGAGCAGTTCTTC. This gives the protein CASGQRELNEQFF.

The chain combines TRBV2 with TRBJ2-7, with a weak D call TRBD1 (6 bases). This CDR3 comprises 14 residues. V was pared by 7 bases and J by 0 bases, with 13 bases between. Per germline, CDR1 SNHLY and CDR2 FYNNEI. CDR3 in amino acids: CASIWQGFSYEQYF. The DNA of the CDR3 is TGTGCCAGCATCTGGCAGGGGTTCTCCTACGAGCAGTACTTC.

The V call is TRBV18, the J call TRBJ2-5, with a tentative D call TRBD2 (6 bases). Germline CDR1 is KGHSH and CDR2 is LQKENI. This CDR3 is built from 15 residues. Trimming shortened V by 0 bases and J by 2 bases, and 10 bases separated the two germline ends. The CDR3, as DNA: TGTGCCAGCTCACCACCGTTGCGGGGACAAGAGACCCAGTACTTC. Translating it yields CASSPPLRGQETQYF.

V and J are TRBV7-9 and TRBJ2-7, with 13 bases lining up with TRBD2. The ends lost 7 bases at V and 4 bases at J; junction bases unmatched: 7. The CDR3 contains 15 residues. Germline V gives CDR1 SEHNR, CDR2 FQNEAQ (reference sequence). The CDR3 loop is CASTRVLAGGYEQYF. The CDR3 coding sequence is TGTGCCAGCACCCGGGTACTAGCGGGAGGGTACGAGCAGTACTTC.

This clone came up a few times. Here the CDR3 reads CASSEGQGGYGYTF. The CDR3 DNA is TGTGCCAGCAGTGAAGGACAGGGGGGCTATGGCTACACCTTC. The gene calls are TRBV6-1 and TRBJ1-2; TRBD1 agrees at 9 bases. CDR3 length equals 14 residues. Germline V gene sequence: CDR1 MNHNS, CDR2 SASEGT. V lost 1 base to trimming and J lost 4 bases; unmatched junction nucleotides: 1.

This clone has just one count. V is TRBV27 and J is TRBJ2-3, with TRBD2 identical over 10 bases. Trimming took 2 bases from V and 2 from J; bases not matched to a gene: 1. This CDR3 contains 15 residues. CDR1 MNHEY and CDR2 SMNVEV come from the germline V gene (reference sequence). The CDR3 here is CASSLGTSVTDTQYF. CDR3 bases: TGTGCCAGCAGTTTAGGGACTAGCGTCACAGATACGCAGTATTTT.

The V call is TRBV9, the J call TRBJ2-5; D not resolved. With 3 bases removed from V and 0 bases from J, the gap between germline ends came to 6 bases. The CDR3 runs to 13 residues. The germline gives CDR1 SGDLS, CDR2 YYNGEE. The CDR3 spells CASSGRYQETQYF. The CDR3, as DNA: TGTGCCAGCAGCGGTCGATACCAAGAGACCCAGTACTTC.

The chain couples TRBV11-2 to TRBJ2-1, with 8 bases matching TRBD1. V was pared by 3 bases and J by 8 bases, with 6 bases of the junction left unmatched. This CDR3 is built from 14 residues. The germline V gene has CDR1 SGHAT and CDR2 FQNNGV. The CDR3: CASSLVSGGDEQFF. CDR3 nucleotide sequence: TGTGCCAGCAGCTTGGTTTCAGGGGGCGATGAGCAGTTCTTC.